The present TCR beta chain was sequenced within a study of blood T cell repertoires in COVID-19. Background on the study: COVID-19 samples collected from the United States, Italy and Spain covered acute and convalescent phases.

Authors' analysis steps: Estimated nucleated cell counts came from reference gene primer amplification. TCRdb's copy holds only in-frame clones and misses some; the assay was immunoSEQ multiplex PCR. V, J and clone size were drawn from that table, and D and trimming were deduced from the DNA. This table holds roughly 46,000 clones, 88% found once. This CDR3 spans 14 amino acids. V lost 6 bases, J lost 5 bases, and 15 bases lay in between. Germline V gene lookup returns CDR1 MNHEY and CDR2 SVGAGI. V gene TRBV6-5 combines with J gene TRBJ2-3; no firm D call. The source material was peripheral blood. The sequence was obtained from a middle-aged man with active COVID-19. The CDR3 loop reads CASRLQRLGDTQYF. In nucleotides, the CDR3 is TGTGCCAGCAGACTCCAGAGGTTGGGAGATACGCAGTATTTT.